This paragraph covers one T cell receptor (beta chain) sequence. What it recognizes is unknown. It was RNA transcripts that yielded the amplified TCR beta CDR3 regions. HTBI primers were employed in a first-round RT-PCR of the TCR CDR3. TCRdb re-called the multiplex PCR reads with MiXCR, one entry per CDR3 protein. The data hold roughly 530,000 distinct CDR3 sequences, with 17% observed a single time. CDR1 is KGHSH, CDR2 LQKENI, per germline. The CDR3 has 13 residues. Trimming cost V 3 bases and J 7 bases; bases outside gene matches: 5. Disease lasting under 3 months, a NOSPECS grade of at least 4, and a Clinical Activity Score of at least 3 were features of the ophthalmopathy patients. This sample was taken from a study of T cells in Graves' hyperthyroidism and ophthalmopathy. Study as a whole: Peripheral blood was taken when the disease was first diagnosed, before any treatment began. Findings and limits, study-wide: Among thyroid clonotypes expanded above 0.001, most also appeared in blood. Before onset, ophthalmopathy was predicted by the model a median around 6.2 months earlier.

This clonotype was sampled from a woman aged 18-29 years with Graves' ophthalmopathy. This chain joins TRBV18 and TRBJ1-1, with TRBD1 matching over 7 bases. The sequencing input was blood. CDR3 in DNA: TGTGCCAGCTCACCCAGGGACAGAGGTGAAGCTTTCTTT. Its protein product is CASSPRDRGEAFF.